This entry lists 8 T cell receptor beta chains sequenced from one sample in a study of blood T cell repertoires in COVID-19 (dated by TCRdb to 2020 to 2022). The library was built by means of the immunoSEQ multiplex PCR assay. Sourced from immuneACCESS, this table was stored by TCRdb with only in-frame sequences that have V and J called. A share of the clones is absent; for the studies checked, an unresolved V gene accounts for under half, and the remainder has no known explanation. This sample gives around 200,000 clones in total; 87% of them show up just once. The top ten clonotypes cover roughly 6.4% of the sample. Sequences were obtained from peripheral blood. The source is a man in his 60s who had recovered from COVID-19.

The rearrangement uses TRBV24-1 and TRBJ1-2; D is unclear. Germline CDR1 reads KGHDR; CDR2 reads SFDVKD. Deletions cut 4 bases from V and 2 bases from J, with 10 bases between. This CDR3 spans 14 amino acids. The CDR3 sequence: CATSDGRRNYGYTF. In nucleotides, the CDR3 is TGTGCCACCAGTGACGGCAGGAGGAACTATGGCTACACCTTC.

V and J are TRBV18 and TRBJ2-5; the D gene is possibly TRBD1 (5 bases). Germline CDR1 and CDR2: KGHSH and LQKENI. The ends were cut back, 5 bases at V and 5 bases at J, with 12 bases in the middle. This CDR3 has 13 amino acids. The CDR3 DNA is TGTGCCAGCTCATCCAGGGATTCGGAGACCCAGTACTTC. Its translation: CASSSRDSETQYF.

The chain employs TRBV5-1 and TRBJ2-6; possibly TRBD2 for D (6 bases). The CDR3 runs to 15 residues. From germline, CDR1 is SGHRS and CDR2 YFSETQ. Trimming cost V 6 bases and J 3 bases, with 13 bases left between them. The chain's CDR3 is CASTPAGIGANVLTF. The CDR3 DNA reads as TGCGCCAGCACCCCTGCGGGGATTGGGGCCAACGTCCTGACTTTC.

The CDR3 DNA reads as TGTGCCATCAGATGGACAGGAGGCACAGATACGCAGTATTTT. This translates into CAIRWTGGTDTQYF. The V gene is TRBV10-3, the J gene TRBJ2-3; the match to TRBD1 covers 7 bases. The V and J ends lost 6 bases and 1 base, in that order; junction bases with no gene match: 4. Germline CDR1 is ENHRY and CDR2 is SYGVKD. The CDR3 has 14 amino acids.

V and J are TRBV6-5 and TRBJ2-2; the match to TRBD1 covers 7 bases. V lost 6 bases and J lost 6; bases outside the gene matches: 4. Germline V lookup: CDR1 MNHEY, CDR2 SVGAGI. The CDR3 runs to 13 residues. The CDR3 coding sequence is TGTGCCAGCAGGGACAGGCCATCCGGGGAGCTGTTTTTT. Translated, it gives CASRDRPSGELFF.

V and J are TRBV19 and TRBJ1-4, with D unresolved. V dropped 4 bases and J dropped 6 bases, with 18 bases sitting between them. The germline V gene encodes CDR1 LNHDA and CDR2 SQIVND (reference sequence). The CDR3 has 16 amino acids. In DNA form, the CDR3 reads TGTGCCAGTAGTACAACGGGGAGCGGTTACTATGAAAAACTGTTTTTT. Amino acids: CASSTTGSGYYEKLFF.

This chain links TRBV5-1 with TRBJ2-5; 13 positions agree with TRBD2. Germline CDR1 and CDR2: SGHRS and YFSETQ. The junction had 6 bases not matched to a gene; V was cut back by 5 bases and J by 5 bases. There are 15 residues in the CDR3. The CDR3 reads CASRVRTSGSETQYF. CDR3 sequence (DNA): TGCGCCAGCAGAGTAAGGACTAGCGGGAGCGAGACCCAGTACTTC.

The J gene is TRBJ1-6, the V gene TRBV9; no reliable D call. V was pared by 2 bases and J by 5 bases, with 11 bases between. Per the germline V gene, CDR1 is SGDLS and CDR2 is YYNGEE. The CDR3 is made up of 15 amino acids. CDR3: CASSVSGSDNSPLHF. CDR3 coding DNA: TGTGCCAGCAGCGTGTCCGGCAGCGATAATTCACCCCTCCACTTT.